Following are 32 T cell receptor beta chains from one sample sequenced in a study of blood T cell repertoires in COVID-19. Some clones are missing from TCRdb's copy, which holds only in-frame ones; the method was immunoSEQ multiplex PCR. This repertoire shows around 110,000 clones, around 78% found once; its top ten account for under 3%. Specimen: peripheral blood. These receptors were taken from a man under 40 with acute or convalescent COVID-19.

This clone was observed a few times. The chain carries TRBV7-2 and TRBJ2-3, with D possibly TRBD2 on 6 matching bases. The CDR3 length is 16 residues. The germline V gene has CDR1 SGHTA and CDR2 FQGNSA. V lost 2 bases and J lost 0, with 12 bases in between. This CDR3 reads CASSLRSGLSTDTQYF. As DNA, the CDR3 is TGTGCCAGCAGCTTACGGAGCGGGTTAAGCACAGATACGCAGTATTTT.

The chain is built from TRBV30 and TRBJ1-1; TRBD1 might be the D (5 bases). V was shortened by 4 bases and J by 1 base, with 10 bases between the two germline ends. In germline, CDR1 is GTSNPN, CDR2 SVGIG (reference sequence). The CDR3 has 13 residues. DNA of the CDR3: TGTGCCTGGAAAGGACATACGAACACTGAAGCTTTCTTT. Translated, it gives CAWKGHTNTEAFF.

This chain connects TRBV11-2 to TRBJ2-2; 13 bases are shared with TRBD2. Trimming removed 5 bases from V and 4 bases from J; junction bases left unmatched: 10. The CDR3 has 18 amino acids. CDR1 and CDR2 from the germline V gene are SGHAT and FQNNGV. In DNA form, the CDR3 reads TGTGCCAGCAGCCTTGGACAGGGACTAGCGGGACGCACCGGGGAGCTGTTTTTT. Its protein is CASSLGQGLAGRTGELFF. The entire variable domain, with the rest obtained from reference TRBV11-2 and TRBJ2-2, is as follows: EAGVAQSPRYKIIEKRQSVAFWCNPISGHATLYWYQQILGQGPKLLIQFQNNGVVDDSQLPKDRFSAERLKGVDSTLKIQPAKLEDSAVYLCASSLGQGLAGRTGELFFGEGSRLTVL.

The rearrangement joins TRBV6-5 to TRBJ2-3; no clear D gene. In germline, CDR1 is MNHEY, CDR2 SVGAGI. Trimming pared 4 bases from V and 5 bases from J, leaving 4 bases between. The CDR3 totals 11 residues. The CDR3 is CASSSRDTQYF. The CDR3 nucleotides are TGTGCCAGCAGTTCCAGAGATACGCAGTATTTT.

The chain is built from TRBV6-6 and TRBJ2-5; TRBD2 matches 7 bases. This CDR3 is built from 13 residues. Germline loops: CDR1 MNHNY, CDR2 SVGAGI (reference sequence). The trim removed 7 bases at V and 4 bases at J, leaving 6 bases unmatched. CDR3 sequence: CASIPRGRETQYF. In DNA form, the CDR3 reads TGTGCCAGCATCCCGCGGGGGAGAGAGACCCAGTACTTC.

With respect to this clone: Other nucleotide sequences from this sample produce the same CDR3. The chain couples TRBV7-3 to TRBJ2-2; 13 bases match TRBD2. Losses at the gene ends were 4 bases for V and 6 bases for J; bases not matched to a gene: 5. From germline, CDR1 is SGHTA and CDR2 FQGTGA. The CDR3 contains 16 residues. The CDR3 region is CASSSRLAGGAGELFF. In nucleotides, the CDR3 is TGTGCCAGCAGCTCCAGACTAGCGGGGGGTGCCGGGGAGCTGTTTTTT.

The chain is built from TRBV24-1 and TRBJ2-2, with 10 nucleotides matching TRBD1. The CDR3 is 15 amino acids. V lost 7 bases to trimming and J lost 4 bases; unmatched junction nucleotides: 5. Per germline, CDR1 KGHDR and CDR2 SFDVKD. This CDR3 is CATSQTGGGTGELFF. Written as DNA, the CDR3 is TGTGCCACCAGCCAGACAGGGGGCGGCACCGGGGAGCTGTTTTTT.

The chain joins TRBV19 to TRBJ2-3, with D hard to call. V was pared by 2 bases and J by 2 bases, with 14 bases between. The CDR3 is 16 amino acids. From germline, CDR1 is LNHDA and CDR2 SQIVND (reference sequence). CDR3 in amino acids: CASSIRHRPLTDTQYF. The CDR3 bases are TGTGCCAGTAGTATAAGACACCGACCCCTCACAGATACGCAGTATTTT.

The chain combines TRBV4-2 with TRBJ1-2, with a tentative D call TRBD1 (5 bases). V lost 3 bases to trimming and J lost 3 bases, with 17 bases between them. Germline V gene data show CDR1 as LGHNA and CDR2 as YNFKEQ. This CDR3 is 16 amino acids long. In DNA, the CDR3 is TGTGCCAGCAGCCAGGATACTCCTACAGGTGACTATGGCTACACCTTC. This encodes CASSQDTPTGDYGYTF.

The DNA of the CDR3 is TGTGCCAGCATGCTGTACAGTATGAACACTGAAGCTTTCTTT. Translation gives CASMLYSMNTEAFF. This chain uses TRBV2 with TRBJ1-1; the D is unclear. Looked up from germline, CDR1 is SNHLY and CDR2 is FYNNEI. V was trimmed by 7 bases and J by 0 bases, leaving 12 bases between them. The CDR3 has 14 residues. The variable domain in full, with the rest retrieved from reference TRBV2 and TRBJ1-1, is EPEVTQTPSHQVTQMGQEVILRCVPISNHLYFYWYRQILGQKVEFLVSFYNNEISEKSEIFDDQFSVERPDGSNFTLKIRSTKLEDSAMYFCASMLYSMNTEAFFGQGTRLTVV.

This chain uses TRBV7-9 with TRBJ2-5; D perhaps matches TRBD1 (5 bases). The V gene's germline CDR1 is SEHNR and CDR2 FQNEAQ (reference sequence). V dropped 5 bases and J dropped 5 bases, with 9 bases sitting between them. The CDR3 is 12 residues long. CDR3 in amino acids: CASSRTPETQYF. CDR3 nucleotide sequence: TGTGCCAGCAGCAGGACACCGGAGACCCAGTACTTC.

This clone was picked up a small number of times. The CDR3 spells CASSVALAGTDTQYF. CDR3 coding DNA: TGTGCCAGCAGCGTAGCTCTAGCCGGCACAGATACGCAGTATTTT. V is TRBV9 and J is TRBJ2-3; D might be TRBD2 (5 bases). The CDR3 length is 15 residues. Trimming pared 0 bases from V and 1 base from J, leaving 9 bases between. The germline V gene has CDR1 SGDLS and CDR2 YYNGEE.

CDR3 residues: CASIGGWTGGLYNEQFF. Written as DNA, the CDR3 is TGTGCCAGCATTGGAGGATGGACCGGGGGACTTTACAATGAGCAGTTCTTC. This sequence joins TRBV5-6 and TRBJ2-1, with D perhaps matching TRBD2 (6 bases). V was trimmed by 6 bases and J by 4 bases, leaving 23 bases between them. The CDR3 length is 17 residues. Germline loops: CDR1 SGHDT, CDR2 YYEEEE.

The chain has TRBV29-1 and TRBJ1-1; 8 bases align to TRBD1. This CDR3 comprises 13 residues. In germline, CDR1 is SQVTM, CDR2 ANQGSEA. J lost 5 bases, V lost 6 bases, and 8 bases had no gene match. The DNA of the CDR3 is TGCAGCGTCTGGCAGGGGGCGCGAACTGAAGCTTTCTTT. Amino acid sequence: CSVWQGARTEAFF. Complete variable domain (other parts from reference TRBV29-1 and TRBJ1-1): SAVISQKPSRDICQRGTSLTIQCQVDSQVTMMFWYRQQPGQSLTLIATANQGSEATYESGFVIDKFPISRPNLTFSTLTVSNMSPEDSSIYLCSVWQGARTEAFFGQGTRLTVV.

This chain uses TRBV6-6 with TRBJ2-7; 8 nucleotides align to TRBD2. The J segment lost 3 bases and the V segment lost 2 bases, leaving 3 bases of the junction unmatched. This CDR3 contains 14 residues. The germline V gene encodes CDR1 MNHNY and CDR2 SVGAGI (reference sequence). This CDR3 reads CASSYAGGIYEQYV. The CDR3 DNA reads as TGTGCCAGCAGTTACGCGGGAGGCATCTACGAGCAGTACGTC.

The V call is TRBV5-1, the J call TRBJ2-1; 8 bases match TRBD1. V shed 0 bases, J shed 2 bases, and the junction held 16 bases outside the gene matches. The germline gives CDR1 SGHRS, CDR2 YFSETQ. The CDR3 extends over 20 amino acids. CDR3: CASSLVGLQGGGGTYNEQFF. Written as DNA, the CDR3 is TGCGCCAGCAGCTTGGTGGGGCTACAGGGGGGCGGCGGCACCTACAATGAGCAGTTCTTC.

V gene TRBV2 combines with J gene TRBJ1-6; tentatively, D is TRBD1 (6 bases). V lost 2 bases and J 0 bases, leaving 11 bases between the germline ends. Looked up from germline, CDR1 is SNHLY and CDR2 is FYNNEI. There are 17 residues in the CDR3. The CDR3 sequence is CASSESGGSSYNSPLHF. As DNA, the CDR3 is TGTGCCAGCAGTGAATCTGGGGGCAGCTCCTATAATTCACCCCTCCACTTT.

This clone was seen only a few times. This chain connects TRBV10-1 to TRBJ2-1; 7 positions match TRBD2. Germline V gene data show CDR1 as WNHNN and CDR2 as SYGVQD (reference sequence). Trimming cost V 4 bases and J 8 bases; bases outside gene matches: 14. The CDR3 covers 16 residues. CDR3 loop: CASSGTGGTPSDEQFF. The CDR3 coding sequence is TGCGCCAGCAGTGGGACGGGAGGAACCCCCTCGGATGAGCAGTTCTTC.

This chain connects TRBV7-2 to TRBJ2-7; the match to TRBD2 covers 7 bases. Unmatched junction bases numbered 10, after V lost 0 bases and J lost 5 bases. Germline CDR1 reads SGHTA; CDR2 reads FQGNSA. CDR3 length equals 16 residues. CDR3 in amino acids: CASSLALASGQDEQYF. CDR3 sequence (DNA): TGTGCCAGCAGCTTAGCGTTGGCTAGCGGTCAGGACGAGCAGTACTTC.

This clone appeared a few times. The genes are TRBV5-1 and TRBJ2-5, with 7 bases identical to TRBD2. The V and J ends lost 4 bases and 5 bases, in that order; junction bases with no gene match: 11. CDR1 is SGHRS, CDR2 YFSETQ, per germline. The CDR3 sequence is 15 residues long. The CDR3, as DNA: TGCGCCAGCAGCCCCGGAGGTGGGGGAGGGGAGACCCAGTACTTC. Its translation is CASSPGGGGGETQYF.

The gene calls are TRBV7-2 and TRBJ1-6; possible D gene TRBD1, 5 bases. This CDR3 has 16 residues. V was clipped by 1 base and J by 7 bases, with 14 bases between them. Per germline, CDR1 SGHTA and CDR2 FQGNSA. This CDR3 reads CASSLEGRTRNSPLHF. The CDR3 nucleotides are TGTGCCAGCAGCTTAGAGGGGAGGACTAGGAATTCACCCCTCCACTTT. Based on the CDR3 plus reference TRBV7-2 and TRBJ1-6, the full variable domain is GAGVSQSPSNKVTEKGKDVELRCDPISGHTALYWYRQSLGQGLEFLIYFQGNSAPDKSGLPSDRFSAERTGGSVSTLTIQRTQQEDSAVYLCASSLEGRTRNSPLHFGNGTRLTVT.

The chain links TRBV19 to TRBJ2-6; a possible D gene is TRBD2 (5 bases). The V gene's germline CDR1 is LNHDA and CDR2 SQIVND (reference sequence). Trimming took 7 bases from V and 3 from J, leaving 16 bases between them. The CDR3 covers 16 residues. CDR3 protein: CASKLPGIGGANVLTF. The CDR3 DNA is TGTGCCAGTAAACTCCCCGGGATTGGTGGGGCCAACGTCCTGACTTTC.

The V call is TRBV11-2, the J call TRBJ2-3; TRBD2 agrees at 7 bases. Per the germline V gene, CDR1 is SGHAT and CDR2 is FQNNGV. The CDR3 covers 16 residues. The junction had 8 bases not matched to a gene; V was cut back by 4 bases and J by 1 base. CDR3 residues: CASSYLGGGGTDTQYF. CDR3 nucleotides: TGTGCCAGCAGCTATCTTGGGGGGGGTGGCACAGATACGCAGTATTTT.

The chain links TRBV11-2 to TRBJ1-2; TRBD1 matches at 8 bases. J was trimmed by 4 bases and V by 5 bases; bases with no gene match: 3. CDR3 size: 13 residues. CDR1 SGHAT and CDR2 FQNNGV come from the germline V gene. CDR3 residues: CASSPQGGYGYTF. The CDR3, as DNA: TGTGCCAGCAGCCCACAGGGGGGCTATGGCTACACCTTC.

With regard to this clone: At one of its ends the junction is not consistent with the germline gene, which may arise from a read error. J is TRBJ2-3 and V is TRBV19, with D possibly being TRBD2 (6 bases). The germline V gene encodes CDR1 LNHDA and CDR2 SQIVND (reference sequence). CDR3 length: 13 residues. The CDR3 sequence: CASSIGEARVSGF. CDR3 nucleotide sequence: TGTGCCAGTAGTATCGGGGAGGCCCGTGTGAGTGGTTTT.

This rearrangement joins TRBV2 to TRBJ2-1; 9 bases agree with TRBD2. The trim removed 6 bases at V and 9 bases at J, leaving 6 bases unmatched. This CDR3 has 13 residues. Germline CDR1 and CDR2: SNHLY and FYNNEI. The CDR3 nucleotides are TGTGCCAGCAGGGATAGCGGGAGAGGTGAGCAGTTCTTC. It codes for CASRDSGRGEQFF.

CDR3 in amino acids: CASSQREAPDTQYF. CDR3 bases: TGCGCCAGCAGCCAACGGGAGGCCCCAGATACGCAGTATTTT. V usage is TRBV4-1 and J usage is TRBJ2-3; 7 bases fit TRBD2. With 2 bases clipped from V and 4 bases from J, the junction kept 3 bases outside the gene matches. Germline V CDR1 and CDR2: MGHRA, YSYEKL. This CDR3 spans 14 amino acids.

This chain links TRBV30 with TRBJ2-5; 9 bases line up with TRBD2. Germline V gene lookup returns CDR1 GTSNPN and CDR2 SVGIG (reference sequence). This CDR3 region has 16 residues. J gave up 2 bases and V 1 base, and 8 bases lay outside the gene matches. CDR3 coding DNA: TGTGCCTGGAGTGAGGTTTTAACTAGCGGGCAAGAGACCCAGTACTTC. Its protein product is CAWSEVLTSGQETQYF.

The chain has TRBV29-1 and TRBJ1-2, with D tentatively TRBD1 (6 bases). Germline values: CDR1 SQVTM, CDR2 ANQGSEA. V lost 6 bases, J lost 4 bases, and 15 bases lay in between. There are 13 residues in the CDR3. This CDR3 is CSVSDRRPYGYTF. Written as DNA, the CDR3 is TGCAGCGTGAGCGACAGGAGGCCCTATGGCTACACCTTC.

CDR3 loop: CASSAETVTHSYEQYF. CDR3 sequence (DNA): TGTGCCAGCAGCGCAGAGACAGTAACCCACTCCTACGAGCAGTACTTC. The chain uses TRBV9 and TRBJ2-7; possible D gene TRBD1, 5 bases. Germline values: CDR1 SGDLS, CDR2 YYNGEE. Deletions cut 3 bases from V and 0 bases from J, with 16 bases between. The CDR3 extends over 16 amino acids.

This chain uses TRBV19 with TRBJ2-6, with 10 bases identical to TRBD2. The germline V gene has CDR1 LNHDA and CDR2 SQIVND (reference sequence). CDR3 length equals 18 residues. The V and J ends lost 1 base and 2 bases, in that order; junction bases with no gene match: 5. The CDR3 nucleotides read TGTGCCAGTAGTATAGTTAGCGGGGGGTTTACTGGGGCCAACGTCCTGACTTTC. It is translated as CASSIVSGGFTGANVLTF.

The genes are TRBV30 and TRBJ1-3; D is perhaps TRBD1 (5 bases). Germline CDR1 and CDR2: GTSNPN and SVGIG (reference sequence). This CDR3 contains 12 residues. V was clipped by 4 bases and J by 8 bases, with 12 bases between them. The CDR3 coding sequence is TGTGCCTGGAACCGGGGAGGGGACACCATATATTTT. As protein: CAWNRGGDTIYF.